Reported below is one T cell receptor beta chain. Its target antigen remains unknown. No much larger clone is present one base from it, and per-base qualities are unavailable. Sequencing was performed on an Illumina NovaSeq 6000. Using 5'RACE with constant-segment primers, TCRalpha and TCRbeta cDNA libraries were constructed, with sample barcodes and unique molecular identifiers added in the process. Trizol reagent was used to extract RNA from every sample. The libraries were amplified in two PCR steps, and the second step added a second sample barcode and Illumina TruSeq adapters. Sequencing of libraries was performed on an Illumina NovaSeq with 2 x 150 bp paired-end reads. As for the authors' bioinformatics: The reads were demultiplexed and collapsed into UMI-guided consensus sequences using migec v1.2.7. Using mixcr v2.1.11, the UMI consensuses were aligned to TRA and TRB V and J templates and assembled into clonotypes. A clonotype was counted as expanded or contracted only when both edgeR and NoisET called the clonotype significant, with the noise models trained on biological replicates. For edgeR calls, a false discovery rate-adjusted p below 0.01 and a log2 fold-change threshold of 1 were applied. As an exploratory analysis of dynamics, PCA with hierarchical clustering was applied to max-normalized trajectories of the 1000 most abundant clonotypes. Each responding clone was given a CD4 or CD8 phenotype based on the CD4+ and CD8+ repertoires, which had been sequenced separately. Using fastp at Q25 and MiXCR, TCRdb reprocessed the public reads and kept productive beta chains. Every distinct CDR3 protein forms one entry, paired with its most common genes and DNA. The authors' filters were not applied to this entry. The sample records 270,000 or so distinct CDR3 sequences, approximately 18% of which are singletons. More than 20% of the sample lies in the top ten.

The sample comes from a study of T-cell memory formation after mild COVID-19 (dated by TCRdb to the early 2020s). Describing the broader study: Most TCR sequence clusters were specific to one of the two donors. The cohort was made up of two young adult volunteers, one female and one male, who were previously healthy. In a couple of donors, T-cell clones that expanded and contracted after mild COVID-19 were followed by sequencing TCRalpha and TCRbeta repertoires longitudinally.

What the study reported, not specific to this receptor: SARS-CoV-2 specificity was not confirmed for the second-wave clones peaking on day 37. Contracting CD4+ clones turned up mainly in the CM and EM memory subsets, whereas EMRA was where CD8+ clones were enriched. Only a couple of mild cases were covered by the study, and larger cohorts that include severe cases with pre-infection samples were considered necessary. Some responding clones were detected in pre-infection memory, which suggested that pre-existing cross-reactive memory T cells had joined the SARS-CoV-2 response. Balanced CD4/CD8 phenotypes were observed for clones contracting from day 15 to 85, whereas a bias towards CD4+ was observed for a second wave of clones expanding from day 15 to 37.

PBMCs were isolated by Ficoll-Paque density gradient centrifugation. For CDR1 and CDR2, the germline V gene lists MGHDK and SYGVNS. V is clipped by 4 bases and J by 6 bases, and the sequence between their germline boundaries is 18 bases long. CDR3 length: 16 amino acids, cysteine to phenylalanine. Only the CDR3 DNA is retained, 48 bases long and in frame from the first base. The sequence derives from a man aged 18 to 35 who had mild COVID-19 (a few samples of this study predate the infection). The sample titles of this study are shuffled in the database, so cell type and time point are left out; the donor was told from shared clones. The specimen was PBMCs or a T cell subset sorted from them (not recorded which). This chain joins TRBV25-1 to TRBJ2-2, with TRBD1 as a weak D call on 6 bases. The CDR3 here reads CASSGLSQGRSGELFF. The nucleotides read TGTGCCAGCAGTGGCCTCTCTCAGGGGCGGTCCGGGGAGCTGTTTTTT.